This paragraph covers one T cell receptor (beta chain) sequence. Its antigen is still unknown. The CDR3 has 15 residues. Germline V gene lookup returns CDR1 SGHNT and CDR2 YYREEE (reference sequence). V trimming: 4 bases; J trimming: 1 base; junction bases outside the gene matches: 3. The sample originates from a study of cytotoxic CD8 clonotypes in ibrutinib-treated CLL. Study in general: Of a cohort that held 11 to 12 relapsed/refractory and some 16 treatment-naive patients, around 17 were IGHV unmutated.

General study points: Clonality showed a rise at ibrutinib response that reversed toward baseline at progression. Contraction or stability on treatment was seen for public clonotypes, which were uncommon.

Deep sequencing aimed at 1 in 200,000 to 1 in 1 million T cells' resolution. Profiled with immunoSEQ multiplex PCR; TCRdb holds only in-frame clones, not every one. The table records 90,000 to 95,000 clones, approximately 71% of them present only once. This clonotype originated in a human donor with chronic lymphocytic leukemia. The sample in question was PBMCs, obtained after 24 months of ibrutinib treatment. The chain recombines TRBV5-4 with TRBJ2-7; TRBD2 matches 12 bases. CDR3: CASSVGLAGSYEQYF. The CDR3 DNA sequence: TGTGCCAGCAGCGTCGGACTAGCGGGGTCCTACGAGCAGTACTTC. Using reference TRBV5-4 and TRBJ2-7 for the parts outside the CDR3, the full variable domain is ETGVTQSPTHLIKTRGQQVTLRCSSQSGHNTVSWYQQALGQGPQFIFQYYREEENGRGNFPPRFSGLQFPNYSSELNVNALELDDSALYLCASSVGLAGSYEQYFGPGTRLTVT.